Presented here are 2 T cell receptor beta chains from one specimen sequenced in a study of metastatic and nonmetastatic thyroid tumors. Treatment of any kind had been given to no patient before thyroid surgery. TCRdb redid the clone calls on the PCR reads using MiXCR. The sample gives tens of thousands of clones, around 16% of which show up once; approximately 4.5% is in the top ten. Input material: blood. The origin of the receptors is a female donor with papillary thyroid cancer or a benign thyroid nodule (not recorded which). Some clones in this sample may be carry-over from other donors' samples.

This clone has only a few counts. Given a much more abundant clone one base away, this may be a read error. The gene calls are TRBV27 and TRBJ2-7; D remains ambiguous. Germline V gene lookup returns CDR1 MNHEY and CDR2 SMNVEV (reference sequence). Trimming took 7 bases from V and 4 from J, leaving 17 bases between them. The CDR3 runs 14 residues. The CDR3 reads CASIPLGKKYEQYF. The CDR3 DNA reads TGTGCCAGCATTCCCTTAGGGAAAAAGTACGAGCAGTACTTC.

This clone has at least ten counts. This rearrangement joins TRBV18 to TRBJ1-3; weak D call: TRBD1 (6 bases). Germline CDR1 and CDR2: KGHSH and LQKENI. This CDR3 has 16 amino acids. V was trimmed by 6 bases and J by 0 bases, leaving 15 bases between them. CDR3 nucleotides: TGTGCCAGCTCCCGGGACAACATCATCTCTGGAAACACCATATATTTT. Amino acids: CASSRDNIISGNTIYF.